One and the same sample provided the 6 T cell receptor beta chains below, sequenced in a study of blood T cell repertoires in COVID-19. Libraries were prepared by immunoSEQ multiplex PCR; TCRdb keeps only in-frame clonotypes and omits some of them. The data contain about 100,000 clones, over 75% of them seen just once; the ten biggest clones take up more than 10%. Sequencing was done on a sample of peripheral blood. Every receptor here comes from a human donor in a cohort sampled during active COVID-19.

The J gene is TRBJ1-6, the V gene TRBV6-1, with 9 bases aligning to TRBD1. V lost 0 bases and J lost 10; bases outside the gene matches: 4. This CDR3 is built from 15 residues. Germline CDR1 is MNHNS and CDR2 is SASEGT. The CDR3 loop is CASSEAGQGQSPLHF. The CDR3, as DNA: TGTGCCAGCAGTGAAGCGGGACAGGGCCAATCACCCCTCCACTTT.

The J gene is TRBJ2-2, the V gene TRBV7-9; 10 nucleotides align to TRBD2. The length of the CDR3 is 14 residues. Germline CDR1 SEHNR, CDR2 FQNEAQ (reference sequence). The trim removed 8 bases at V and 1 base at J, leaving 1 base unmatched. CDR3 coding DNA: TGTGCCAGCGGACTAGCGGAGAACACCGGGGAGCTGTTTTTT. Translating it yields CASGLAENTGELFF.

The V gene is TRBV7-2, the J gene TRBJ2-5, with D unclear. Trimming pared 6 bases from V and 5 bases from J, leaving 7 bases between. Germline V gives CDR1 SGHTA, CDR2 FQGNSA. This CDR3 is built from 11 residues. CDR3 sequence (DNA): TGTGCCAGCAGATCCGGGGAGACCCAGTACTTC. It encodes CASRSGETQYF.

This chain joins TRBV7-8 and TRBJ2-1; 11 nucleotides match TRBD2. Unmatched junction bases numbered 7, after V lost 5 bases and J lost 4 bases. The CDR3 extends over 16 amino acids. CDR1 is SGHVS, CDR2 FQNEAQ, per germline. CDR3 residues: CASSEYSGGVYNEQFF. DNA of the CDR3: TGTGCCAGCAGCGAATATAGCGGGGGGGTTTACAATGAGCAGTTCTTC.

The chain employs TRBV7-5 and TRBJ2-3; the table's D gene call, TRBD2, was not cross checked with the DNA. TRBV7-5 is tagged as a pseudogene. The CDR3 contains 15 residues. In nucleotides, the CDR3 is TGTGCCAGAAGCTTAGAAGGGGGGGGGTTTTTTACGCAGTATTTT. Translating it yields CARSLEGGGFFTQYF.

The rearrangement links TRBV7-2 to TRBJ2-7; 7 nucleotides line up with TRBD1. CDR1 and CDR2 from the germline V gene are SGHTA and FQGNSA. This CDR3 has 12 amino acids. V shed 5 bases, J shed 8 bases, and the junction held 6 bases outside the gene matches. The CDR3 sequence is CASSNDRVKQYF. The CDR3 DNA is TGTGCCAGCAGCAACGACAGGGTAAAGCAGTACTTC.